These 2 T cell receptor beta chains share one sample of origin, sequenced in a study of human T cells and chemical hapten exposure. TCRdb fed the RACE reads into MiXCR, producing one record per CDR3 protein. The profile shows 95,000 to 150,000 distinct CDR3 sequences, about 11% of them singletons. Sample time point: patch test 3, about 24 weeks after DPC sensitization. The sample's treatment: therapeutic diphenylcyclopropenone sensitization with weekly scalp DPC. The sequencing used whole blood, collected in connection with sensitization to the hapten diphenylcyclopropenone (DPC). These receptors originate from a woman aged 45-65 years with alopecia areata. Some clones in this sample may be carry-over from other donors' samples.

About this clonotype: A read error may account for a junction end that differs from germline. The rearrangement links TRBV5-1 to TRBJ2-3, with D possibly matching TRBD2 (6 bases). This CDR3 has 15 amino acids. Germline-derived CDR1 and CDR2 are SGHRS and YFSETQ. The CDR3 protein is CASSLELARQDAQYF. In DNA form, the CDR3 reads TGCGCCAGCAGCTTGGAACTAGCAAGACAAGATGCGCAGTATTTT.

This chain links TRBV6-5 with TRBJ2-1; D is possibly TRBD1 (5 bases). The germline gives CDR1 MNHEY, CDR2 SVGAGI. V shed 2 bases and J shed 5 bases, with 13 bases lying between them. This CDR3 region has 15 residues. This CDR3 is CASSYGPVRDNEQFF. DNA of the CDR3: TGTGCCAGCAGTTACGGGCCGGTCAGGGACAATGAGCAGTTCTTC.